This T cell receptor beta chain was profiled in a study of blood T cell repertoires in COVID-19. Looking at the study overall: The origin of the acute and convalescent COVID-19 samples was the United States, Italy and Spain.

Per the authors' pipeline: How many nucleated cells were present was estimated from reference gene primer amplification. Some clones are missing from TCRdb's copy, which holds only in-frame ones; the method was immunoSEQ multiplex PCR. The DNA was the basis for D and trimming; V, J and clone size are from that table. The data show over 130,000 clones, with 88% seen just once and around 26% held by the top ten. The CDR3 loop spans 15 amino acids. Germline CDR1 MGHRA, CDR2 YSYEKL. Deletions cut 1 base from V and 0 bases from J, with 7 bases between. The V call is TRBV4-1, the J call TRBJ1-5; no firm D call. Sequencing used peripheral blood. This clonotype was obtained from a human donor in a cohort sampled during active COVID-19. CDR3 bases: TGCGCCAGCAGCCAAGGAGGTTATAGCAATCAGCCCCAGCATTTT. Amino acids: CASSQGGYSNQPQHF.